The 21 T cell receptor beta chains below come from one sample, sequenced in a study of T cells expressing NK-cell markers. TCRdb processed the 5' RACE reads again and assigns one entry to each CDR3 protein, with no DNA. The sample is made up of 500,000 or so distinct CDR3 sequences, and the top ten hold approximately 3.6% of it. Sequencing was done on a sample of blood T cells: a sorted CD56 or NKG2C T cell subset, CD4+ or CD8+ T cells, or bulk PBMC T cells (not recorded which). The receptors derive from a man between 18 and 29 years old in good health.

This sequence joins TRBV20-1 and TRBJ2-3; TCRdb lists TRBD1, though no DNA is available to test this call. In germline, CDR1 is DFQATT, CDR2 SNEGSKA (reference sequence). This CDR3 spans 13 amino acids. CDR3 region: CSARNPGVDTQYF.

V is TRBV7-9 and J is TRBJ2-1; checking the TCRdb D call of TRBD2 is not possible without DNA. Germline assignment: CDR1 SEHNR and CDR2 FQNEAQ (reference sequence). There are 16 residues in the CDR3. The CDR3 here is CASSPVLGSEGNEQFF.

The rearrangement links TRBV6-5 to TRBJ2-1; TCRdb reports TRBD1, a call that lacks DNA to check it against. CDR1 is MNHEY, CDR2 SVGAGI, per germline. The CDR3 is 14 residues long. The CDR3 sequence is CASSFDRGSNEQFF.

The genes are TRBV6-4 and TRBJ2-1; TCRdb outputs TRBD2, but without DNA this stays unchecked. Germline CDR1 and CDR2: MRHNA and SNTAGT. The CDR3 length is 17 residues. CDR3: CASSPLGGRAFGDEQFF.

This chain joins TRBV10-3 and TRBJ2-1; without DNA, the TCRdb call of TRBD1 cannot be checked. The length of the CDR3 is 16 residues. Germline V gene sequence: CDR1 ENHRY, CDR2 SYGVKD. CDR3 protein: CAISLTPDGTYNEQFF.

J is TRBJ2-6 and V is TRBV5-1; without DNA, the TCRdb call of TRBD1 cannot be checked. CDR1 is SGHRS, CDR2 YFSETQ, per germline. The CDR3 is 21 amino acids. The CDR3 loop is CASSSNRFQGDPLSGANVLTF. Variable domain in full (rest from reference TRBV5-1 and TRBJ2-6): KAGVTQTPRYLIKTRGQQVTLSCSPISGHRSVSWYQQTPGQGLQFLFEYFSETQRNKGNFPGRFSGRQFSNSRSEMNVSTLELGDSALYLCASSSNRFQGDPLSGANVLTFGAGSRLTVL.

This chain's CDR3 is CASSQPAGSDTEAFF. The V call is TRBV5-1, the J call TRBJ1-1. CDR1 and CDR2 from the germline V gene are SGHRS and YFSETQ. The CDR3 is made up of 15 amino acids.

This chain joins TRBV18 and TRBJ2-1. Germline V gives CDR1 KGHSH, CDR2 LQKENI. CDR3 size: 15 residues. The CDR3 protein is CASSPLRESYNEQFF.

The chain links TRBV29-1 to TRBJ2-3; no DNA is available, so the TRBD2 call from TCRdb remains unchecked. The CDR3 is 17 amino acids. The germline V gene encodes CDR1 SQVTM and CDR2 ANQGSEA. CDR3 region: CSVEPPGGRSAGNTQYF.

This chain joins TRBV20-1 and TRBJ2-3; TCRdb picks TRBD2, but there is no DNA to check that call. The CDR3 is 14 amino acids. Per germline, CDR1 DFQATT and CDR2 SNEGSKA (reference sequence). CDR3 in amino acids: CSAMKLASVDTQYF.

The chain combines TRBV20-1 with TRBJ1-5. The length of the CDR3 is 12 residues. CDR1 is DFQATT and CDR2 is SNEGSKA in the germline V gene (reference sequence). Here the CDR3 reads CSAASVNQPQHF.

The V and J genes are TRBV12-3 or TRBV12-4 and TRBJ1-1; the D gene TCRdb calls, TRBD1, cannot be checked with no DNA. This CDR3 contains 14 residues. Here the CDR3 reads CASTKETANTEAFF.

This CDR3 reads CASSERDRETDTQYF. The gene calls are TRBV25-1 and TRBJ2-3; there is no DNA to check the TCRdb D call of TRBD1. This CDR3 has 15 amino acids. The germline CDR1 and CDR2 sequences are MGHDK and SYGVNS.

The chain links TRBV7-2 to TRBJ2-3; as DNA is missing, the TRBD1 call by TCRdb cannot be tested. The CDR3 covers 15 residues. Germline lookup yields CDR1 SGHTA and CDR2 FQGNSA. The CDR3 protein is CASSPRGENTDTQYF.

The rearrangement links TRBV24-1 to TRBJ2-1. Germline CDR1 KGHDR, CDR2 SFDVKD. The CDR3 sequence is 13 residues long. CDR3 loop: CATSDGDLGEQFF.

This chain uses TRBV6-5 with TRBJ2-7; the D call from TCRdb, TRBD1, cannot be confirmed without DNA. This CDR3 is built from 16 residues. Germline assignment: CDR1 MNHEY and CDR2 SVGAGI. The CDR3 loop reads CASSQAGTAGNYEQYF.

The J gene is TRBJ2-1, the V gene TRBV7-6; TCRdb's D gene call, TRBD1, goes unchecked for lack of DNA. CDR1 is SGHVS and CDR2 is FNYEAQ in the germline V gene. The CDR3 runs 12 residues. The CDR3: CASSPGSTGMFF. The whole variable domain, filled in from reference TRBV7-6 and TRBJ2-1, reads GAGVSQSPRYKVTKRGQDVALRCDPISGHVSLYWYRQALGQGPEFLTYFNYEAQQDKSGLPNDRFSAERPEGSISTLTIQRTEQRDSAMYRCASSPGSTGMFFGPGTRLTVL.

The chain is built from TRBV28 and TRBJ2-3. CDR3 length: 15 amino acids. From germline, CDR1 is MDHEN and CDR2 SYDVKM. The CDR3 protein is CASSWSVASVDTQYF.

The chain carries TRBV7-8 and TRBJ2-7; the TCRdb D gene call, TRBD1, has no DNA to confirm it. Germline values: CDR1 SGHVS, CDR2 FQNEAQ. This CDR3 spans 18 amino acids. The CDR3 protein is CASSFGQLGGGGFYEQDF.

The chain employs TRBV6-1 and TRBJ2-1; with no DNA, the TCRdb D assignment of TRBD1 cannot be verified. CDR1 and CDR2 (germline): MNHNS, SASEGT. The CDR3 totals 15 residues. The CDR3 reads CASTYRARDANEQFF.

The chain is built from TRBV28 and TRBJ2-1; TCRdb picks TRBD2, but there is no DNA to check that call. Germline assignment: CDR1 MDHEN and CDR2 SYDVKM. The CDR3 runs 13 residues. CDR3: CASSWGGLAEQFF.